The entry that follows covers one TCR beta chain sequence. This entry is derived from a study of blood T cell repertoires in COVID-19. About the research overall: The origin of the acute and convalescent COVID-19 samples was the United States, Italy and Spain. Sources were T cells, B-cell-depleted T cells, or PBMCs; the material itself was cDNA or gDNA.

Trimming removed 2 bases from V and 2 bases from J; junction bases left unmatched: 10. Germline loops: CDR1 SGHRS, CDR2 YFSETQ. CDR3 length: 19 amino acids. As processed by the authors: Quantification of nucleated cells was approximated via reference gene primer amplification. Data came from immunoSEQ multiplex PCR; TCRdb stores just in-frame clones and leaves some out. Clonal size and the V and J genes are those of that table, whereas D and trimming came from the DNA. The sample yields about 210,000 clones, around 80% seen once. The chain couples TRBV5-1 to TRBJ2-1, with 13 positions matching TRBD2. The sequenced material came from peripheral blood. The sequence was collected from a woman between 70 and 85 years old with acute or convalescent COVID-19. Here the CDR3 DNA reads TGCGCCAGCAGCTTAACTAGCGGGGGGGCCCCTCGGACCTACAATGAGCAGTTCTTC. Translation: CASSLTSGGAPRTYNEQFF.